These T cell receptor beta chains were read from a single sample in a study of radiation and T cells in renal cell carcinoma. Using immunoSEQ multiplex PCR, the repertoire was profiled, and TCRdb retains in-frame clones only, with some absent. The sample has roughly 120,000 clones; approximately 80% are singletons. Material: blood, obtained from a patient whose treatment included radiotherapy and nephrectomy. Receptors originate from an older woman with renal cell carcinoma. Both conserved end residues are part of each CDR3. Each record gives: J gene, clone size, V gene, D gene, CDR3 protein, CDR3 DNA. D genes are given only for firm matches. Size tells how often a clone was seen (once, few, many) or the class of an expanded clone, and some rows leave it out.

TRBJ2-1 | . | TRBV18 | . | CASSPPGTGLDSYNEQFF | TGTGCCAGCTCACCACCGGGCACCGGCCTTGACTCCTACAATGAGCAGTTCTTC
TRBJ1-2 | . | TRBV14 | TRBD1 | CASSQAGGVGYTF | TGTGCCAGCAGCCAAGCAGGGGGCGTCGGCTACACCTTC
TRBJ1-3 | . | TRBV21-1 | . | CASTAQGARGNTIYF | TGTGCCAGCACCGCACAGGGGGCGAGGGGAAACACCATATATTTT
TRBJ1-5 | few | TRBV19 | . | CASSIRSQNQPQHF | TGTGCCAGTAGTATCCGGTCCCAAAATCAGCCCCAGCATTTT
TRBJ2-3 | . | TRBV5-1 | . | CASSLVGLTHTDTQYF | TGCGCCAGCAGCTTGGTCGGCCTTACACACACAGATACGCAGTATTTT
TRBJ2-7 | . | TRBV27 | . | CASSSSGSYEQYF | TGTGCCAGCAGTAGCAGCGGCTCCTACGAGCAGTACTTC
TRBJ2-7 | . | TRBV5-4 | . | CASSWDRYEQYF | TGTGCCAGCAGCTGGGACCGATACGAGCAGTACTTC
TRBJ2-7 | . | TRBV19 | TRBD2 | CASSMTGSWRGLPYEQYF | TGTGCCAGTAGTATGACCGGGTCGTGGCGGGGGTTACCCTACGAGCAGTACTTC
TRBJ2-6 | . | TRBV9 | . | CASSGSGRANVLTF | TGTGCCAGCAGCGGCTCGGGCCGGGCCAACGTCCTGACTTTC
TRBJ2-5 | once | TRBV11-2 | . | CASSPTSLDQYF | TGTGCCAGCAGCCCGACTAGTCTCGACCAGTACTTC
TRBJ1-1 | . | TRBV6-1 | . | CASSEVGGRAAAFF | TGTGCCAGCAGTGAAGTGGGGGGACGGGCGGCCGCTTTCTTT
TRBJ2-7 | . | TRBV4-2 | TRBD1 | CASCMGQGIGEQYF | TGTGCCAGCTGCATGGGACAGGGGATCGGCGAGCAGTACTTC
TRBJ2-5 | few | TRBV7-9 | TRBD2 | CASSLLAGFSQETQYF | TGTGCCAGCAGCCTACTAGCGGGGTTCTCTCAAGAGACCCAGTACTTC
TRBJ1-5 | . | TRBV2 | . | CASSQGGQGNQPQHF | TGTGCCAGCAGCCAAGGGGGGCAGGGCAATCAGCCCCAGCATTTT
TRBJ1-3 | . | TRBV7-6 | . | CASSLALQHSGNTIYF | TGTGCCAGCAGCTTAGCGCTACAGCACTCTGGAAACACCATATATTTT
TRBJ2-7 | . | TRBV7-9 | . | CASSSFSGNSYEQYF | TGTGCCAGCAGCTCTTTTTCGGGCAATTCCTACGAGCAGTACTTC
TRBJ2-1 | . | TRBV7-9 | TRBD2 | CASSPLAGDTLEQFF | TGTGCCAGCAGCCCCCTAGCGGGAGATACCCTTGAGCAGTTCTTC
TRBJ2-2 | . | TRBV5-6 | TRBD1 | CASSPGTGQNTGELFF | TGTGCCAGCAGCCCGGGGACAGGCCAGAACACCGGGGAGCTGTTTTTT
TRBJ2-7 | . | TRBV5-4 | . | CASSREGQFSSYEQYF | TGTGCCAGCAGCCGGGAGGGACAGTTCAGCTCCTACGAGCAGTACTTC
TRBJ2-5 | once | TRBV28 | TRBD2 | CASSTAGGGQRSQYF | TGTGCCAGCAGTACCGCGGGAGGCGGACAGAGGTCCCAGTACTTC
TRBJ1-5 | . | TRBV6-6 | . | CASRQRTTRDQPQHF | TGTGCCAGCAGGCAGAGGACAACACGGGATCAGCCCCAGCATTTT
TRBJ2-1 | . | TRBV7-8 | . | CASSRNRGNEQFF | TGTGCCAGCAGCCGGAACCGGGGCAATGAGCAGTTCTTC
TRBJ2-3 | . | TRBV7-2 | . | CASSLAQRIDTQYF | TGTGCCAGCAGCTTAGCCCAGCGGATAGATACGCAGTATTTT
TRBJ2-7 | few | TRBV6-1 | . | CASSERIAYEQYF | TGTGCCAGCAGTGAAAGGATCGCCTACGAGCAGTACTTC
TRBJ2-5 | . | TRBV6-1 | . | CASSEAGTRVGEETQYF | TGTGCCAGCAGTGAAGCTGGGACTCGGGTGGGGGAAGAGACCCAGTACTTC
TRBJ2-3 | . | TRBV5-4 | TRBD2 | CASSLDAGGTDTQYF | TGTGCCAGCAGCTTGGACGCGGGGGGAACAGATACGCAGTATTTT
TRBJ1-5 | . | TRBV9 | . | CASSVGLDGGQPQHF | TGTGCCAGCAGCGTAGGTCTAGACGGTGGTCAGCCCCAGCATTTT
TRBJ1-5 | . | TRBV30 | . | CAWSALGQGSGAQHF | TGTGCCTGGAGCGCCTTGGGGCAGGGTTCAGGGGCCCAGCATTTT
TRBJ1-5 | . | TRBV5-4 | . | CASSLMGSNQPQHF | TGTGCCAGCAGCTTGATGGGTAGCAATCAGCCCCAGCATTTT
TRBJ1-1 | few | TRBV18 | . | CASSSQGNTEAFF | TGTGCCAGCTCAAGTCAGGGGAACACTGAAGCTTTCTTT
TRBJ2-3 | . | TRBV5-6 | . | CASSSNTGRTQYF | TGTGCCAGCAGCTCTAACACAGGGAGGACGCAGTATTTT
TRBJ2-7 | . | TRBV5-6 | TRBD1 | CASSEGTAYEQYF | TGTGCCAGCAGCGAGGGGACAGCCTACGAGCAGTACTTC
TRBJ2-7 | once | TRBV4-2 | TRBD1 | CASSHEAGTGGIGQYF | TGTGCCAGCAGCCATGAAGCCGGGACAGGGGGCATTGGGCAGTACTTC
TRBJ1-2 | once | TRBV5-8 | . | CASSRGLSNANYGYTF | TGTGCCAGCAGCAGGGGACTCTCGAACGCTAACTATGGCTACACCTTC
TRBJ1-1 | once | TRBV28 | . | CASRYQGKVSTEAFF | TGTGCCAGCAGGTATCAGGGGAAAGTGTCCACTGAAGCTTTCTTT
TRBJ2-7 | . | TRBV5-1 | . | CASSLDGQANPYEQYF | TGCGCCAGCAGCTTGGATGGGCAGGCCAACCCCTACGAGCAGTACTTC
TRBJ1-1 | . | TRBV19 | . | CASSLRGPGTEAFF | TGTGCCAGTAGTCTGCGGGGGCCGGGTACTGAAGCTTTCTTT
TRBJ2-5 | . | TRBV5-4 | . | CASSLARGETQYF | TGTGCCAGCAGCTTGGCCCGAGGGGAGACCCAGTACTTC
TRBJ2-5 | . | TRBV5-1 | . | CASSFNQQGGGETQYF | TGCGCCAGCAGCTTTAACCAGCAGGGAGGGGGAGAGACCCAGTACTTC
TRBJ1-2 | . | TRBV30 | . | CAWSVNRGLGYGYTF | TGTGCCTGGAGTGTAAACCGGGGGCTGGGCTATGGCTACACCTTC
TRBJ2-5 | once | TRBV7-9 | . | CASSPPGRGETQYF | TGTGCCAGCAGCCCCCCTGGACGGGGAGAGACCCAGTACTTC
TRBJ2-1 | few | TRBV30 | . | CAWRIQGYNEQFF | TGTGCCTGGAGAATTCAGGGCTACAATGAGCAGTTCTTC
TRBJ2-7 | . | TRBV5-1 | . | CASSLSGSHEQYF | TGCGCCAGCAGCTTATCAGGGTCCCACGAGCAGTACTTC
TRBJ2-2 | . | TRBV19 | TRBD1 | CASKGGPNTGELFF | TGTGCCAGTAAAGGGGGCCCGAACACCGGGGAGCTGTTTTTT
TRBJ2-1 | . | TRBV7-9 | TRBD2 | CASSLSGGLANEQFF | TGTGCCAGCAGCTTAAGTGGGGGACTAGCTAATGAGCAGTTCTTC
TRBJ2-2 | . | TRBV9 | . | CASSPFGVSGTGELFF | TGTGCCAGCAGCCCCTTCGGCGTTTCAGGCACCGGGGAGCTGTTTTTT
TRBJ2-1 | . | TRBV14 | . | CASSQVLQGLSYNEQFF | TGTGCCAGCAGCCAAGTCCTTCAGGGGTTGTCCTACAATGAGCAGTTCTTC
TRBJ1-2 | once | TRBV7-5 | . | CARRDLNYGYTF | TGTGCCAGAAGGGACCTAAACTATGGCTACACCTTC
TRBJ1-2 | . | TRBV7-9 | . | CASSSRVEETVYGYTF | TGTGCCAGCAGCTCGCGGGTGGAGGAGACGGTTTATGGCTACACCTTC
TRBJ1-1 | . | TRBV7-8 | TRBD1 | CASSLDRTGMLPEAFF | TGTGCCAGCAGCTTAGATAGGACAGGGATGCTCCCTGAAGCTTTCTTT